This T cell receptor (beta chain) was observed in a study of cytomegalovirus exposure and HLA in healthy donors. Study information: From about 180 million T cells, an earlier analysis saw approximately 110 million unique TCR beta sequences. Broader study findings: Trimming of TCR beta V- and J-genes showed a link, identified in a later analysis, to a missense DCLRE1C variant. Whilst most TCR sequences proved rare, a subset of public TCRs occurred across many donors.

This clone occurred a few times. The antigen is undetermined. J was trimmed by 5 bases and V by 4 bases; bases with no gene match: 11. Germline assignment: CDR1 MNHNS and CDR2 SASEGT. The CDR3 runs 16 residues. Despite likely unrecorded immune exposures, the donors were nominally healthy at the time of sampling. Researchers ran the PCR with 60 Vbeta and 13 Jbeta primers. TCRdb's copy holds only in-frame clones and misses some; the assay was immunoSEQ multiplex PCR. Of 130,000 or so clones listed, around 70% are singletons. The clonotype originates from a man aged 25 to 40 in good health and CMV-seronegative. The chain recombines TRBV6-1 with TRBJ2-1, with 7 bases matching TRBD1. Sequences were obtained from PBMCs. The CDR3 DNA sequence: TGTGCCAGCAGTGTCAGGCGAAGACAGGGCGACAATGAGCAGTTCTTC. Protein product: CASSVRRRQGDNEQFF.